This entry features one T cell receptor beta chain sequence. Its antigen remains unidentified. This entry comes from a study of CD8 T cells in ankylosing spondylitis. Study-wide findings and caveats: Several of the motif variants were reported before in synovial fluid and blood from reactive arthritis. Disease-linked clones bore a CD8+ phenotype and were relatively rare in peripheral blood. Typical of ankylosing spondylitis blood, it appeared, was a TCR beta motif of roughly eight highly homologous variants. Reportedly, matched ankylosing spondylitis synovial fluid was significantly enriched for disease-linked clones.

Researchers built TCR beta libraries using quantitative 5'-RACE with molecular barcodes. From the 5' RACE reads, TCRdb called clonotypes with MiXCR, one entry per CDR3 protein. The table has about 390,000 distinct CDR3 sequences, 20% to 25% seen once; the top ten hold about 16%. Sequencing was performed on blood, either unsorted or a sorted T cell fraction (not recorded which). This receptor was obtained from a male donor with ankylosing spondylitis.

CDR3 amino acids: CASSYSLEREETQYF. CDR3 sequence (DNA): TGTGCCAGCAGTTACTCGTTGGAGAGGGAGGAGACCCAGTACTTC. The chain joins TRBV6-2 or TRBV6-3 to TRBJ2-5, with D possibly matching TRBD2 (5 bases). CDR3 length equals 15 residues. The V gene lost 0 bases and the J gene lost 5 bases, with 13 bases spanning the gap. Germline CDR1 MNHEY, CDR2 SVGEGT.